This TCR beta chain was documented in a study of glioma-infiltrating T cells. Findings and caveats of the study: CDR3 overlap between tissue and blood was very small. Non-neoplastic patients had below-expected tissue-blood divergence, while all gliomas exceeded expectation.

CDR1 and CDR2 (germline): SGHRS, YFSETQ. Trimming pared 4 bases from V and 4 bases from J, leaving 15 bases between. CDR3 size: 15 residues. The table lists this clonotype with a few counts. Its specificity is unknown. TCR alpha and beta CDR3 regions were amplified from RNA using iRepertoire nested multiplex PCR. For one-step reverse transcription and amplification, about 85-400 ng of tissue mRNA or PBMC total RNA was used. TCRdb called the multiplex PCR reads again in MiXCR, with one record for every CDR3 protein. The table shows around 170,000 distinct CDR3 sequences, with around 40% occurring only once.

This clonotype was sampled from a human donor with low-grade glioma or glioblastoma, undergoing nonglioma brain surgery, or in good health (not recorded which). This chain joins TRBV5-1 and TRBJ2-1, with TRBD2 as a possible D gene (5 bases). The specimen sequenced was glioma tissue, nonneoplastic brain tissue, or PBMCs (not recorded which). CDR3 protein: CASSRVDGGYNEQFF. For the CDR3, the DNA is TGCGCCAGCAGCCGAGTGGACGGAGGATACAATGAGCAGTTCTTC.